The next 24 T cell receptor beta chains were all read from a single sample in a study of T cell repertoires in cytomegalovirus infection. These receptors have no identified antigens. TCRdb reanalysed the reads using MiXCR and keeps one entry per CDR3 protein. The repertoire holds around 710,000 distinct CDR3 sequences, with just under 30% as singletons. This specimen consisted of cultured CD8+ T cells from PBMCs, obtained from culture after CMV antigen stimulation. These receptors came from a human donor in good health (CMV status not recorded). Some clones in this sample may be carry-over from other donors' samples.

The chain recombines TRBV6-6 with TRBJ1-4; TRBD1 matches 7 bases. Germline CDR1 MNHNY, CDR2 SVGAGI (reference sequence). The CDR3 consists of 13 residues. Unmatched junction bases numbered 5, after V lost 2 bases and J lost 11 bases. For the CDR3, the DNA is TGTGCCAGCAGTTACACCGACAGGGACAAACTGTTTTTT. This codes for CASSYTDRDKLFF.

The chain couples TRBV29-1 to TRBJ2-2, with unresolved D. Germline assignment: CDR1 SQVTM and CDR2 ANQGSEA. This CDR3 is 12 amino acids long. Trimming removed 2 bases from V and 6 bases from J, with 7 bases in between. CDR3 region: CSVEKGPGELFF. CDR3 coding DNA: TGCAGCGTTGAAAAAGGGCCCGGGGAGCTGTTTTTT.

CDR3 sequence reads: CSARVSRNQPQHF. The CDR3 coding sequence is TGCAGTGCTAGAGTTTCGAGAAATCAGCCCCAGCATTTT. This chain links TRBV20-1 with TRBJ1-5; unclear D gene. The germline V gene has CDR1 DFQATT and CDR2 SNEGSKA (reference sequence). The CDR3 has 13 amino acids. Trimming left V 1 base short and J 4 bases short, with 8 bases between.

The chain combines TRBV5-5 with TRBJ2-5; D is tentatively TRBD1 or TRBD2 (6 bases each). CDR3 length: 14 residues. V lost 5 bases, J lost 3 bases, and 14 bases lay in between. Germline CDR1 SGHKS, CDR2 YYEKEE (reference sequence). The CDR3 nucleotides read TGTGCCAGCAGTGGGAGGACAGTGGAAGAGACCCAGTACTTC. This gives the protein CASSGRTVEETQYF.

The rearrangement uses TRBV6-1 and TRBJ2-7; 9 bases align to TRBD2. The CDR3 consists of 15 residues. Looked up from germline, CDR1 is MNHNS and CDR2 is SASEGT. Germline trimming cut 8 bases from V and 4 bases from J; bases unmatched to any gene: 12. CDR3 in amino acids: CASDLRAGGLYEQYV. CDR3 sequence (DNA): TGTGCCAGCGACCTTCGGGCGGGGGGGCTGTACGAGCAGTACGTC.

This sequence joins TRBV10-3 and TRBJ2-4; 11 bases fit TRBD1. The CDR3 is made up of 16 amino acids. Germline V gene sequence: CDR1 ENHRY, CDR2 SYGVKD. V was clipped by 4 bases and J by 1 base; unmatched bases: 3. The CDR3 bases are TGTGCCATCAGTGGGGGACAGGGGGAGGCCAAAAACATTCAGTACTTC. Translated: CAISGGQGEAKNIQYF.

This clonotype was found a few times. The V gene is TRBV15, the J gene TRBJ2-1; the D is unclear. Per germline, CDR1 LNHNV and CDR2 YYDKDF (reference sequence). This CDR3 contains 17 residues. The V end lost 5 bases, the J end lost 0 bases, and 17 bases lay between the germline ends. CDR3 protein: CATSFTSEGFSYNEQFF. In DNA, the CDR3 is TGTGCCACCAGCTTCACCTCTGAAGGTTTCTCCTACAATGAGCAGTTCTTC.

The chain carries TRBV6-6 and TRBJ1-2; 8 bases are shared with TRBD1. This CDR3 region has 16 residues. With V trimmed by 2 bases and J by 2 bases, 7 bases remained unmatched. CDR1 MNHNY and CDR2 SVGAGI come from the germline V gene (reference sequence). The CDR3 nucleotides are TGTGCCAGCAGTTACAAGACAGGGGAAGGCAACTATGGCTACACCTTC. It yields the protein CASSYKTGEGNYGYTF.

There are a few counts of this clonotype. The V and J genes are TRBV4-3 and TRBJ2-1; TRBD2 is a possible D gene (6 bases). The germline V and J ends were trimmed by 1 base and 0 bases, with 16 bases remaining between them. Germline V gene sequence: CDR1 LGHNA, CDR2 YSLEER. The CDR3 has 18 amino acids. CDR3 in DNA: TGCGCCAGCAGCCAAGCCTCGACGGGACTGAGCTCCTACAATGAGCAGTTCTTC. It specifies CASSQASTGLSSYNEQFF.

This clonotype was found many times. This chain uses TRBV4-2 with TRBJ2-1, with 13 bases that match TRBD2. This CDR3 has 15 amino acids. V was pared by 1 base and J by 8 bases, with 2 bases of the junction left unmatched. Germline assignment: CDR1 LGHNA and CDR2 YNFKEQ. CDR3 sequence reads: CASSQGTSGGDEQFF. The CDR3 DNA is TGTGCCAGCAGCCAAGGGACTAGCGGGGGAGATGAGCAGTTCTTC.

Concerning this clonotype: The conserved final phenylalanine or tryptophan is absent from the CDR3, which likely points to a read error. The rearrangement uses TRBV6-8 and TRBJ2-3; 8 bases line up with TRBD1. The V gene's germline CDR1 is MNHGY and CDR2 SAAAGT. The CDR3 runs 15 residues. V shed 2 bases and J 7 bases; nucleotides not matched to a gene: 8. In nucleotides, the CDR3 is TGTGCCAGCAGTTACCTGGCAGGGGGCTCATATACGCAGTATTAT. Its protein is CASSYLAGGSYTQYY.

This clonotype was recorded a few times. The V call is TRBV4-1, the J call TRBJ2-3; 9 bases match TRBD2. CDR3 length equals 17 residues. V lost 0 bases and J lost 4; bases outside the gene matches: 8. Germline CDR1 and CDR2: MGHRA and YSYEKL. For the CDR3, the DNA is TGCGCCAGCAGCCAAGACGTGATAGCGGGGGTAGCAGATACGCAGTATTTT. This sequence encodes CASSQDVIAGVADTQYF.

CDR3 in DNA: TGTGCCATCAGGGAGACAGGGGACGGGGCCAACGTCCTGACTTTC. This sequence encodes CAIRETGDGANVLTF. The chain employs TRBV10-3 and TRBJ2-6; 8 nucleotides agree with TRBD1. The J segment lost 4 bases and the V segment lost 6 bases, leaving 5 bases of the junction unmatched. The CDR3 extends over 15 amino acids. Germline assignment: CDR1 ENHRY and CDR2 SYGVKD.

V gene TRBV5-1 combines with J gene TRBJ2-7, with a weak D call TRBD1 (6 bases). This CDR3 has 15 residues. The germline V gene encodes CDR1 SGHRS and CDR2 YFSETQ. The V end was cut by 0 bases, the J end by 2 bases, with 12 bases between. In nucleotides, the CDR3 is TGCGCCAGCAGCTTGGACCGAGACAGGACCTACGAGCAGTACTTC. Its translation is CASSLDRDRTYEQYF.

The chain links TRBV18 to TRBJ2-5; tentative D call: TRBD1 (6 bases). Trimming left V 6 bases short and J 1 base short, with 15 bases between. Germline V lookup: CDR1 KGHSH, CDR2 LQKENI. The CDR3 consists of 15 residues. The CDR3 nucleotides read TGTGCCAGCTCGGTAACCGGGACATTCCAAGAGACCCAGTACTTC. Protein sequence: CASSVTGTFQETQYF. The variable domain in full, with the rest retrieved from reference TRBV18 and TRBJ2-5, is NAGVMQNPRHLVRRRGQEARLRCSPMKGHSHVYWYRQLPEEGLKFMVYLQKENIIDESGMPKERFSAEFPKEGPSILRIQQVVRGDSAAYFCASSVTGTFQETQYFGPGTRLLVL.

This clonotype was seen a few times. The chain has TRBV13 and TRBJ2-5; D is possibly TRBD1 (5 bases). Looked up from germline, CDR1 is PRHDT and CDR2 is FYEKMQ (reference sequence). This CDR3 comprises 14 residues. V lost 5 bases to trimming and J lost 6 bases, with 16 bases between them. The CDR3 here is CASSPATGVKTQYF. The CDR3, as DNA: TGTGCCAGCAGCCCCGCTACAGGCGTGAAGACCCAGTACTTC.

The V and J genes are TRBV25-1 and TRBJ2-7, with TRBD2 matching over 11 bases. This CDR3 contains 14 residues. Germline V gives CDR1 MGHDK, CDR2 SYGVNS. With V trimmed by 2 bases and J by 6 bases, 3 bases remained unmatched. CDR3 in amino acids: CASSELAGGCEQYV. CDR3 DNA sequence: TGTGCCAGCAGTGAACTAGCGGGGGGCTGCGAGCAGTACGTC.

The chain is built from TRBV2 and TRBJ2-3, with 7 positions matching TRBD2. Germline CDR1 SNHLY, CDR2 FYNNEI. With 4 bases clipped from V and 3 bases from J, the junction kept 7 bases outside the gene matches. The CDR3 length is 15 residues. CDR3 nucleotides: TGTGCCAGCAGTGCAATAGCGGGCGGAACAGATACGCAGTATTTT. Protein: CASSAIAGGTDTQYF. Full variable domain (missing parts from reference TRBV2 and TRBJ2-3): EPEVTQTPSHQVTQMGQEVILRCVPISNHLYFYWYRQILGQKVEFLVSFYNNEISEKSEIFDDQFSVERPDGSNFTLKIRSTKLEDSAMYFCASSAIAGGTDTQYFGPGTRLTVL.

The chain is built from TRBV5-4 and TRBJ2-2; a possible D gene is TRBD2 (5 bases). This CDR3 is 16 amino acids long. Per germline, CDR1 SGHNT and CDR2 YYREEE (reference sequence). V was trimmed by 4 bases and J by 4 bases, leaving 17 bases between them. The CDR3 coding sequence is TGTGCCAGCAGCGATGAGCATAGCCGGGGCACCGGGGAGCTGTTTTTT. Translation: CASSDEHSRGTGELFF.

The gene calls are TRBV7-6 and TRBJ2-3; D tentatively reads TRBD1 or TRBD2 (5 bases each). V lost 6 bases and J lost 2, with 18 bases in between. This CDR3 region has 16 residues. Per germline, CDR1 SGHVS and CDR2 FNYEAQ. The CDR3 nucleotides are TGTGCCAGCAGTTCCCCCAGGTCGGGGACCACAGATACGCAGTATTTT. It encodes CASSSPRSGTTDTQYF.

A few counts support this clonotype. This chain joins TRBV27 and TRBJ2-1; the D is unclear. Germline V gene data show CDR1 as MNHEY and CDR2 as SMNVEV (reference sequence). The V end lost 9 bases, the J end lost 0 bases, and 15 bases lay between the germline ends. The CDR3 runs to 15 residues. CDR3 bases: TGTGCCAGATCCCGCTGGACCCTCTCCTACAATGAGCAGTTCTTC. This translates into CARSRWTLSYNEQFF.

The chain links TRBV10-3 to TRBJ2-1, with unresolved D. The CDR3 is 12 amino acids. V was shortened by 8 bases and J by 4 bases, with 9 bases between the two germline ends. CDR1 ENHRY and CDR2 SYGVKD come from the germline V gene. CDR3 sequence reads: CAILSIYNEQFF. As DNA, the CDR3 is TGTGCCATCCTCTCTATATACAATGAGCAGTTCTTC.

V and J are TRBV6-1 and TRBJ2-2; TRBD2 matches at 8 bases. The CDR3 is made up of 15 amino acids. Germline values: CDR1 MNHNS, CDR2 SASEGT. With V trimmed by 2 bases and J by 4 bases, 3 bases remained unmatched. The CDR3 is CASSESGGVTGELFF. The CDR3 coding sequence is TGTGCCAGCAGTGAATCGGGAGGGGTCACCGGGGAGCTGTTTTTT.

This clonotype was seen only once. This chain joins TRBV6-2 or TRBV6-3 and TRBJ2-2; no firm D call. This CDR3 is built from 14 residues. Germline CDR1 reads MNHEY; CDR2 reads SVGEGT. The V end lost 2 bases, the J end lost 1 base, and 5 bases lay between the germline ends. The CDR3 DNA is TGTGCCAGCAGTTACGATCTGAACACCGGGGAGCTGTTTTTT. This sequence encodes CASSYDLNTGELFF.